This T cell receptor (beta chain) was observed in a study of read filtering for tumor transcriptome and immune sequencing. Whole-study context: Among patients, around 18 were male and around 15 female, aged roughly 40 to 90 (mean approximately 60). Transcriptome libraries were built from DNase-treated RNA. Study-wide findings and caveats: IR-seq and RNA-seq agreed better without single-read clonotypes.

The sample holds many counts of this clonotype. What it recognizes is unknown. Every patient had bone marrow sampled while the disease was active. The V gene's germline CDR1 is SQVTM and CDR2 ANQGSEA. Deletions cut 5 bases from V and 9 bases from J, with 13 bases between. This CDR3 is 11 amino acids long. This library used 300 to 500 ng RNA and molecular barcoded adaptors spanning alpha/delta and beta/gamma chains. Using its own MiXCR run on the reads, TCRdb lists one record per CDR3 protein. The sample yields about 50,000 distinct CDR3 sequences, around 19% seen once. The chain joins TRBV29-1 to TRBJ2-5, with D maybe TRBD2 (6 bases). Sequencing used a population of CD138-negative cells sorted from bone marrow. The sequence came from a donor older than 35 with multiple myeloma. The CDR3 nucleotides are TGCAGCGTTCGCGGGAACTTGGCCCAGTACTTC. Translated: CSVRGNLAQYF.